This T cell receptor beta chain was profiled in a study of OX40 agonist ivuxolimab in advanced cancers. Patients were ineligible given autoimmune disease history or systemic immunosuppression. Points from the study as a whole: More expanded clones were seen, on average, in CD8+ T cells than in CD4+.

CDR1 is KGHSH and CDR2 is LQKENI in the germline V gene. Trimming removed 6 bases from V and 6 bases from J, with 18 bases in between. The CDR3 length is 15 residues. Sequencing used immunoSEQ multiplex PCR; TCRdb keeps in-frame clones, though not all of them. The sample shows fewer than 100,000 clones, more than 70% of them seen only once. About this clone itself: Its antigen is unidentified.

This specimen was CD4+ or CD8+ T cells sorted from blood, taken in a trial of the OX40 agonist ivuxolimab. The chain couples TRBV18 to TRBJ1-5, with no clear D. The source of this sequence is an adult with an advanced solid tumor such as melanoma, head and neck, liver or kidney cancer. CDR3 sequence reads: CASSLLGLGGQPQHF. For the CDR3, the DNA is TGTGCCAGCTCCCTCCTGGGTCTGGGCGGTCAGCCCCAGCATTTT.